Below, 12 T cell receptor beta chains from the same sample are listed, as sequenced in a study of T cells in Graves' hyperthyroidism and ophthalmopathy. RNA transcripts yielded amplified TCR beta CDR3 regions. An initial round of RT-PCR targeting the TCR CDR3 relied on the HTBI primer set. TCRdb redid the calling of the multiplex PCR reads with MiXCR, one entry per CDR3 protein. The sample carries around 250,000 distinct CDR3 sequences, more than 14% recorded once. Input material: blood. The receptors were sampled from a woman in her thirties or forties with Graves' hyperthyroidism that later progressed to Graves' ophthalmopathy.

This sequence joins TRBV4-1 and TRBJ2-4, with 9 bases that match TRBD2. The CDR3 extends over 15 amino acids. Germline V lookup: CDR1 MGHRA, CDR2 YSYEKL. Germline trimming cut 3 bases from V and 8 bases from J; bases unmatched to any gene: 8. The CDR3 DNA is TGCGCCAGCAGCCAGGTAGCGGGAGTCAGGGACATTCAGTACTTC. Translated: CASSQVAGVRDIQYF.

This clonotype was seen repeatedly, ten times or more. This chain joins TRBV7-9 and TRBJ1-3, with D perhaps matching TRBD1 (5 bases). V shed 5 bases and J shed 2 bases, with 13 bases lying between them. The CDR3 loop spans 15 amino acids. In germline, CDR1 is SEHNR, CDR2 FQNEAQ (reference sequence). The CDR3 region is CASSPAGVAGNTIYF. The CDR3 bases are TGTGCCAGCAGCCCCGCGGGGGTGGCTGGAAACACCATATATTTT.

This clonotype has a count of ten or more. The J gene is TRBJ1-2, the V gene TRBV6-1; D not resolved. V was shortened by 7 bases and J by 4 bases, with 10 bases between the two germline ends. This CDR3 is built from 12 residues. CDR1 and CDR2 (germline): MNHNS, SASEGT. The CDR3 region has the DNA TGTGCCAGCAAGGTCTCAGCCTATGGCTACACCTTC. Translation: CASKVSAYGYTF.

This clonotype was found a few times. The CDR3 DNA reads as TGTGCCAGCAGCCGGTCCGATACGCAGTATTTT. Protein product: CASSRSDTQYF. The chain links TRBV7-2 to TRBJ2-3; no definite D call. Per germline, CDR1 SGHTA and CDR2 FQGNSA. Trimming took 5 bases from V and 6 from J, leaving 6 bases between them. There are 11 residues in the CDR3.

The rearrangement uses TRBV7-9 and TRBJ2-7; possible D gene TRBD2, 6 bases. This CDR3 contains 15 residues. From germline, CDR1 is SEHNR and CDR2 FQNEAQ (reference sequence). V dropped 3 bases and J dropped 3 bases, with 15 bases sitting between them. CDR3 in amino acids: CASSFGNRRDYEQYF. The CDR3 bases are TGTGCCAGCAGCTTTGGGAACAGGCGGGACTACGAGCAGTACTTC. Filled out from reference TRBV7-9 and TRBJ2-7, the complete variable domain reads DTGVSQNPRHKITKRGQNVTFRCDPISEHNRLYWYRQTLGQGPEFLTYFQNEAQLEKSRLLSDRFSAERPKGSFSTLEIQRTEQGDSAMYLCASSFGNRRDYEQYFGPGTRLTVT.

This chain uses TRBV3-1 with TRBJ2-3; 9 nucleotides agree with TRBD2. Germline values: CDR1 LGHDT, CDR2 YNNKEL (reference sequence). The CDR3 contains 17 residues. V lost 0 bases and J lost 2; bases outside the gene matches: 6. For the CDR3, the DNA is TGTGCCAGCAGCCAAGATTGGGCTAGCGGGAACACAGATACGCAGTATTTT. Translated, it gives CASSQDWASGNTDTQYF.

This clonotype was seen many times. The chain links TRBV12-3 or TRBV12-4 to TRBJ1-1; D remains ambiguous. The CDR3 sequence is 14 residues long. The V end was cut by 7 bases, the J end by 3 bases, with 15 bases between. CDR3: CASKRSDEDTEAFF. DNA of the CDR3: TGTGCCAGCAAAAGGTCAGATGAGGACACTGAAGCTTTCTTT.

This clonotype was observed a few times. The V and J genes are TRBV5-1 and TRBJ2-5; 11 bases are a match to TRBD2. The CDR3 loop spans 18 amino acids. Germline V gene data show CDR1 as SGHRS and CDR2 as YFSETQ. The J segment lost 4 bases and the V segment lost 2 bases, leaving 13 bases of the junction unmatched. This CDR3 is CASSLWTSGPIAGETQYF. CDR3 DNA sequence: TGCGCCAGCAGCTTATGGACTAGCGGGCCTATCGCGGGAGAGACCCAGTACTTC.

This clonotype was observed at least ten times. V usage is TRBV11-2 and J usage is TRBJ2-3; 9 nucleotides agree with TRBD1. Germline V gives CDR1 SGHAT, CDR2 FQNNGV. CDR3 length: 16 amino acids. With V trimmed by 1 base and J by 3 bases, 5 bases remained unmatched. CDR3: CASSLARTGATDTQYF. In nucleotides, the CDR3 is TGTGCCAGCAGCTTAGCCCGGACAGGGGCGACAGATACGCAGTATTTT.

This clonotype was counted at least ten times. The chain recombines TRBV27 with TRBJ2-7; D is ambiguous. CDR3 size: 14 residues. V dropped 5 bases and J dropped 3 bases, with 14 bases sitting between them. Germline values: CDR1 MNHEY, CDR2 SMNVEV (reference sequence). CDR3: CASSTKGLYYEQYF. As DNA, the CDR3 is TGTGCCAGCAGTACGAAAGGTCTGTACTACGAGCAGTACTTC.

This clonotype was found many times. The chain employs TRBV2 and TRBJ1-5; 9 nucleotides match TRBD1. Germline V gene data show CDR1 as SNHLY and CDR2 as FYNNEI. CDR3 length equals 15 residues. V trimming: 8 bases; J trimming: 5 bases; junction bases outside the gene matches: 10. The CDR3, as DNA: TGTGCCAGCGGGCGAACAGGGGGCCAAGATCAGCCCCAGCATTTT. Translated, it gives CASGRTGGQDQPQHF.

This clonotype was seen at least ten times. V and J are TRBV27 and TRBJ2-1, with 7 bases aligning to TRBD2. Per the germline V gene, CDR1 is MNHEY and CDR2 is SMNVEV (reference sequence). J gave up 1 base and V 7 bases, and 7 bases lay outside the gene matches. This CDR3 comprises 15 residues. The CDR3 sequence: CASKKWEGSYNEQFF. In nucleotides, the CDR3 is TGTGCCAGCAAAAAGTGGGAGGGGTCCTACAATGAGCAGTTCTTC.